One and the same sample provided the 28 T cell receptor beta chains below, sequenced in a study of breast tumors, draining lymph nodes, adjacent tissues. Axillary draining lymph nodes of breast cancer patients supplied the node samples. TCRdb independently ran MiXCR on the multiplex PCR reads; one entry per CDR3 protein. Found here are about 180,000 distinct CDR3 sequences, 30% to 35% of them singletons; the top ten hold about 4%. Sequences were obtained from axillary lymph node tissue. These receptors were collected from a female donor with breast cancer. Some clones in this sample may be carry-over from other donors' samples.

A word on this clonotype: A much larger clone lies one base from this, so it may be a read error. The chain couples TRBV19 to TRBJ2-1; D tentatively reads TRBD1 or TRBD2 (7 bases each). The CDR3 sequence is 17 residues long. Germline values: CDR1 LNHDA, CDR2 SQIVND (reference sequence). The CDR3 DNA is TGTGCCAGTAGTATATCTTTTTGGGGGGGAGGGGACAGTGAGCAGTCCTTC. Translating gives CASSISFWGGGDSEQSF.

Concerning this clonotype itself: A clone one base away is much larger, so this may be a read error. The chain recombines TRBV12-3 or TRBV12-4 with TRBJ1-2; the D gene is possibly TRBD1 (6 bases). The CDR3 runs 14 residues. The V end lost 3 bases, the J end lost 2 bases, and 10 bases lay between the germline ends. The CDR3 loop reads CASSFSGQNYGYTF. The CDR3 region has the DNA TGTGCCAGCAGTTTTTCCGGACAGAACTATGGCTACACCTTC.

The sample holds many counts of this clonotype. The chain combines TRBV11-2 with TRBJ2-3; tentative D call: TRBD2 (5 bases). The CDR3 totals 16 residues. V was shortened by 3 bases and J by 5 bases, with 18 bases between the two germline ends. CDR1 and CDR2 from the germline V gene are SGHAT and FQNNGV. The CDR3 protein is CASSFLPSGPGDTQYF. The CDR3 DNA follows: TGTGCCAGCAGCTTCCTCCCCAGCGGTCCTGGAGATACGCAGTATTTT.

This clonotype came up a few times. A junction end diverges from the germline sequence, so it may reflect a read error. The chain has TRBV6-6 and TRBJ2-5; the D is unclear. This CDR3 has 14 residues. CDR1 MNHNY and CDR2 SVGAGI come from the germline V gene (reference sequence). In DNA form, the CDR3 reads TGTGCCAGCAGTCACTCGGCAGGCCAAGAGACCCAGTACTTC. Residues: CASSHSAGQETQYF.

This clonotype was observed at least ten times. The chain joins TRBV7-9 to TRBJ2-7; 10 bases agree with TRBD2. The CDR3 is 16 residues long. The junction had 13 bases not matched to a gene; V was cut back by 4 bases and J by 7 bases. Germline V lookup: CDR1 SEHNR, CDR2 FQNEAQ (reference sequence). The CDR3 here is CASSSTRTSGFREQYF. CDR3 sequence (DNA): TGTGCCAGCAGCTCAACCCGGACTAGCGGATTTAGAGAGCAGTACTTC.

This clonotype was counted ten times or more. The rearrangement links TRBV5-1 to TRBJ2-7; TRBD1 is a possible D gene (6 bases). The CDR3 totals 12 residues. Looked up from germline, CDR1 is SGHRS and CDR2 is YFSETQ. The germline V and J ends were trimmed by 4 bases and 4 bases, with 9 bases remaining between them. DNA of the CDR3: TGCGCCAGCAGCCTCGACAGGTACGAGCAGTACTTC. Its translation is CASSLDRYEQYF.

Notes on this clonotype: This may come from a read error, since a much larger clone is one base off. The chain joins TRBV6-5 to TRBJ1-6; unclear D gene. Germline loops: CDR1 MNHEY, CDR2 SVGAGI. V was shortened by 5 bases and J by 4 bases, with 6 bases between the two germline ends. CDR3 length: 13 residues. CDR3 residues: CASSHGYNSPLHF. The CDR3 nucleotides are TGTGCCAGCAGTCACGGGTATAATTCACCCCTCCACTTT.

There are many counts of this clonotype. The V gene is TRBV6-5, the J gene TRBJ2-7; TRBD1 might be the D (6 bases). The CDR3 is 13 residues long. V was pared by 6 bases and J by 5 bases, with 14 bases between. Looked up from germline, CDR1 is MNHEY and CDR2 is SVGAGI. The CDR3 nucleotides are TGTGCCAGCAGCAACAGGGCTGGCGACGAGCAGTACTTC. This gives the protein CASSNRAGDEQYF.

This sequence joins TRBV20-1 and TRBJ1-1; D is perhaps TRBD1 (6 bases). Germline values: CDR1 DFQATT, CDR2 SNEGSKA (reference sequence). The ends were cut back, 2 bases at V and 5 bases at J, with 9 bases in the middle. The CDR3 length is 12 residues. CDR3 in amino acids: CSARRGKTEAFF. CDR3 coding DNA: TGCAGTGCTAGAAGGGGGAAGACTGAAGCTTTCTTT.

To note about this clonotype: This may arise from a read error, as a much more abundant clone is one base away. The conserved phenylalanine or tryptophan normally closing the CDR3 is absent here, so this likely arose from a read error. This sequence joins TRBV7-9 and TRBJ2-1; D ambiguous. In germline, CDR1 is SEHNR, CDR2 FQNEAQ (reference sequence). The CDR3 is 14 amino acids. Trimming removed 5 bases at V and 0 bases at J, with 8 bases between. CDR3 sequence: CASSPPSSYNEQFL. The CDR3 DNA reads TGTGCCAGCAGCCCACCCAGCTCCTACAATGAGCAGTTCCTC.

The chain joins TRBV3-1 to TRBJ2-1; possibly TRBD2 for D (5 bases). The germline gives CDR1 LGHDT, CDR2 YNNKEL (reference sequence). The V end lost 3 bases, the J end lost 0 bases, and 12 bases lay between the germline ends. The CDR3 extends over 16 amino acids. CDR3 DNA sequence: TGTGCCAGCAGCCATTTGGCGGGTAGCTCCTACAATGAGCAGTTCTTC. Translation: CASSHLAGSSYNEQFF.

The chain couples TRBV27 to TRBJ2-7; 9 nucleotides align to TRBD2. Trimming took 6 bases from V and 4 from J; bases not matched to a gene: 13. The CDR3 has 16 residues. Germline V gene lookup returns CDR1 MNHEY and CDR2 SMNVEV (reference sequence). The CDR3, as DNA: TGTGCCAGCAGATTAGCGGGGGTGGACCTCTTATACGAGCAGTACTTC. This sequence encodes CASRLAGVDLLYEQYF.

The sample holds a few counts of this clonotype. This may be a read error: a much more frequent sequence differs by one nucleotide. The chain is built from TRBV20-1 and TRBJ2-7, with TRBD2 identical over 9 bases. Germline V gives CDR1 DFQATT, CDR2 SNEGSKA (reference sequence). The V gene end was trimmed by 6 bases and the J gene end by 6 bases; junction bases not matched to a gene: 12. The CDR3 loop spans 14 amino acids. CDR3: CSAAGTSIASEQYF. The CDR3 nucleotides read TGCAGTGCAGCCGGGACTAGCATTGCCTCCGAGCAGTACTTC.

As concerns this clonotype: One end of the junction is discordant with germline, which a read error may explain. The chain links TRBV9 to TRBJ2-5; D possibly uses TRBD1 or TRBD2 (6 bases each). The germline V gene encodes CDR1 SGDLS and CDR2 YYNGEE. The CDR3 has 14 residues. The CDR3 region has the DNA TGTGCCAGCAGCAGGGACACCCTCCGGGAGACCCAGTCCTTC. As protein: CASSRDTLRETQSF.

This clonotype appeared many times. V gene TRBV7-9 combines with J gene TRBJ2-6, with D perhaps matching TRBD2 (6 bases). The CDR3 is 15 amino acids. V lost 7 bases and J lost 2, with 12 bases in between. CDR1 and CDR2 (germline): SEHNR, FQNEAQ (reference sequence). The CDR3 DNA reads TGTGCCAGCACCCTGGGGGGACCTGGGGCCAACGTCCTGACTTTC. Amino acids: CASTLGGPGANVLTF. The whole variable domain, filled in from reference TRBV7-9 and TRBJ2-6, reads DTGVSQNPRHKITKRGQNVTFRCDPISEHNRLYWYRQTLGQGPEFLTYFQNEAQLEKSRLLSDRFSAERPKGSFSTLEIQRTEQGDSAMYLCASTLGGPGANVLTFGAGSRLTVL.

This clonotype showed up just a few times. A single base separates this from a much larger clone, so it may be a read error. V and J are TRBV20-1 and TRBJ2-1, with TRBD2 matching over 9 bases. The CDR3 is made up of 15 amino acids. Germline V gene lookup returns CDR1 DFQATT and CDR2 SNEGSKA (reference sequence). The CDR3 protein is CSVHSGGLSSNEQFF. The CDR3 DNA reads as TGCAGTGTCCATAGCGGGGGCCTTTCCTCCAATGAGCAGTTCTTC.

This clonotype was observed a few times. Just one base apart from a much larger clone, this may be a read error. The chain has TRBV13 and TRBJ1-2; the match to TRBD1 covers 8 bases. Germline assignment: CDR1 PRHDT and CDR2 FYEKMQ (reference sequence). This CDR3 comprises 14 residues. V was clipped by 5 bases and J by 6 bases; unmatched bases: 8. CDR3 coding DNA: TGTGCCAGCAGCCGCCTCGACAGGGGACATGGCTACACCTTC. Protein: CASSRLDRGHGYTF.

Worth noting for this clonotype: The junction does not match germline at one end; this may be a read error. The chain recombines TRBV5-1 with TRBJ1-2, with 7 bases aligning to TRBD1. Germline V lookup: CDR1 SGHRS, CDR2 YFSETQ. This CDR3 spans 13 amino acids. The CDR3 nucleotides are TGCGCCAGCAGCTTGGGACAGGGAGACGGCTACACTTTC. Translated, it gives CASSLGQGDGYTF.

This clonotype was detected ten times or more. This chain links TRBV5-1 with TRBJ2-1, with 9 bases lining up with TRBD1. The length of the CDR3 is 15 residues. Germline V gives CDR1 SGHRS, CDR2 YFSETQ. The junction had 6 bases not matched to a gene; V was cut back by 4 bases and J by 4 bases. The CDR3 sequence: CASSKAGTGYNEQFF. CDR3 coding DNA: TGCGCCAGCAGCAAGGCCGGGACAGGGTACAATGAGCAGTTCTTC.

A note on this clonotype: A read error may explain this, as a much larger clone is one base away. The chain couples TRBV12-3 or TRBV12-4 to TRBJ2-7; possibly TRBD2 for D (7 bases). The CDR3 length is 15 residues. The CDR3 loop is CAGSPAQGGYYEQYF. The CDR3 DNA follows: TGTGCCGGCAGCCCCGCACAGGGAGGGTACTACGAGCAGTACTTC.

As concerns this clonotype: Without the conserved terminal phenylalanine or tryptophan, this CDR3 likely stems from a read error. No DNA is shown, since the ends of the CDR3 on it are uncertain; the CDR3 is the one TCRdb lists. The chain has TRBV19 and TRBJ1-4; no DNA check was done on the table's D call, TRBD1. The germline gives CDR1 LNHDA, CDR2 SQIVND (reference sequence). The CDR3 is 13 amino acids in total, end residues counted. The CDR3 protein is CASSRQGPLRNVY.

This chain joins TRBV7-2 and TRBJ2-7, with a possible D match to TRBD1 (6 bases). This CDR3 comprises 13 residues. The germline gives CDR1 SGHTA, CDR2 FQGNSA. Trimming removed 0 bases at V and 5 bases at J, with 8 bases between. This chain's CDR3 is CASSLAPGDEQYF. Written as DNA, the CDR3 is TGTGCCAGCAGCTTAGCCCCAGGGGACGAGCAGTACTTC.

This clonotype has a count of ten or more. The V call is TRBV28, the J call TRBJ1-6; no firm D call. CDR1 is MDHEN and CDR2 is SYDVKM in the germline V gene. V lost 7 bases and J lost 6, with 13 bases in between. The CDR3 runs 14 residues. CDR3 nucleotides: TGTGCCAGCACCTGGGGTGCCCTTAATTCACCCCTCCACTTT. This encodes CASTWGALNSPLHF.

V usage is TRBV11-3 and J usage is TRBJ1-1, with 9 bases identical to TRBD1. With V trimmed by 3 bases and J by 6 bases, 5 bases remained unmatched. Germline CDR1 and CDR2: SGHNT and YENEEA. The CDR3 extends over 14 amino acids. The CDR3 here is CASSFRDRDSEAFF. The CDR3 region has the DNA TGTGCCAGCAGCTTCCGGGACAGGGACTCTGAAGCTTTCTTT.

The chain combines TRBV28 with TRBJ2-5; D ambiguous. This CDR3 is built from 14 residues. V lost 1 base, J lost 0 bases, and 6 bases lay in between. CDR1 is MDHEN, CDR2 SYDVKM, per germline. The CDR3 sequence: CASSLFADQETQYF. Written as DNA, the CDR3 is TGTGCCAGCAGTTTATTCGCAGACCAAGAGACCCAGTACTTC.

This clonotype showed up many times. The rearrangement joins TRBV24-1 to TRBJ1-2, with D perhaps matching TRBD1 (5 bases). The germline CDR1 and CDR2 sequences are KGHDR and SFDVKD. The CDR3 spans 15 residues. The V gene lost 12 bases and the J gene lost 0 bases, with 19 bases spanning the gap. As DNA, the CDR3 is TGTGCCGACGCTCTCGAGGGGCCGGCTAACTATGGCTACACCTTC. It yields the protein CADALEGPANYGYTF.

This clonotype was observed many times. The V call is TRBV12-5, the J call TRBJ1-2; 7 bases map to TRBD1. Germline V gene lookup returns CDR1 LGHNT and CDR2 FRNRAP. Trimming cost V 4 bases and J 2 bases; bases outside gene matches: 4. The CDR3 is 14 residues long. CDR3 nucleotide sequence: TGTGCTAGTGGTTCCCTGACAGGGAACTATGGCTACACCTTC. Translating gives CASGSLTGNYGYTF.

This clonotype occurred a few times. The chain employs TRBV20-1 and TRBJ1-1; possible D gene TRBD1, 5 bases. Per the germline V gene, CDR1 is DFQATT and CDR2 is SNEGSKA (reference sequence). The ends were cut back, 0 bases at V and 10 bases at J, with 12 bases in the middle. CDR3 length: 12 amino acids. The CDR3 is CSARDRTQGAFF. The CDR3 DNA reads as TGCAGTGCTAGAGATCGGACTCAGGGAGCTTTCTTT.